The clone carrying this T cell receptor (beta chain) was recorded at least ten times. Its antigen remains unknown. The sample originates from a study of T cells after yellow fever vaccination. General study findings and limits: Abundant clonotypes from the bulk population could have been carried over as contaminants into FACS-sorted repertoires.

As TCR cDNA was made by 5'RACE template switching, a universal primer site and UMIs were added. TCRdb recomputed calls from the 5' RACE reads with MiXCR, one row per CDR3 protein. This table has a few hundred thousand distinct CDR3 sequences, 6.8% appearing once. V was pared by 8 bases and J by 7 bases, with 8 bases of the junction left unmatched. The CDR3 runs to 14 residues. CDR1 MNHEY and CDR2 SVGAGI come from the germline V gene. The gene calls are TRBV6-5 and TRBJ1-6; 7 bases line up with TRBD1. Sequencing was performed on PBMCs, taken around 45 days after the first yellow fever vaccination. The TCR comes from a man aged 18 to 30 who received the YFV17D yellow fever vaccine. DNA for the CDR3: TGTGCCAGCCGATATCTGACAGGGAATTCACCCCTCCACTTT. Its protein product is CASRYLTGNSPLHF.